The T cell receptor (beta chain) described here comes from a study of CD8+CD57+ T cells in acquired aplastic anemia. Study information: On average, sorted CD4+ and CD8+ cells gave about 3.1 ug of DNA. Overall study findings and caveats: Sharing between patients and controls was observed for twenty-nine CD8+ CDR3 sequences.

Selection for sequencing was limited to patients who had shown CD8+CD57+ cell expansion by flow cytometry. No patient had been given any therapy when blood was sampled. Using genomic DNA as the template, TCR beta VDJ and CDR3 profiling was carried out. In TCRdb, the reads were re-called with MiXCR into one record per CDR3 protein. The profile shows around 170,000 distinct CDR3 sequences, 48% of them singletons. Concerning this clonotype itself: As yet, its antigen is unknown.

The CDR3 is 15 amino acids. CDR1 and CDR2 (germline): LGHNA, YSLEER. Trimming took 1 base from V and 6 from J; bases not matched to a gene: 6. The TCR sequence derives from a human donor with aplastic anemia. The sequenced sample consisted of sorted CD4+, CD8+, or CD8+CD57+ T cells (not recorded which) from PBMCs. The chain joins TRBV4-3 to TRBJ1-2; 9 bases fit TRBD1. In DNA form, the CDR3 reads TGCGCCAGCAGCCAAGTTGATCGGACAGGGGATGGCTACACCTTC. Residues: CASSQVDRTGDGYTF.